This T cell receptor (beta chain) was retrieved from a study of OX40 agonist ivuxolimab in advanced cancers. About the study: Enrollees could have had prior anti-PD-1, anti-PD-L1 or anti-CTLA-4 therapy, which more than 30% had received.

CDR3 length equals 14 residues. The V end was cut by 6 bases, the J end by 4 bases, with 13 bases between. Germline V gene data show CDR1 as MDHEN and CDR2 as SYDVKM. Method: immunoSEQ multiplex PCR; TCRdb's copy keeps in-frame clones and lacks some. The sample holds 77,000 or so clones, about 90% seen once. The origin of this receptor is an adult with an advanced solid tumor such as melanoma, head and neck, liver or kidney cancer. The sample here was CD4+ or CD8+ T cells sorted from blood, taken in a trial of the OX40 agonist ivuxolimab. The V gene is TRBV28, the J gene TRBJ1-3; D not resolved. CDR3 sequence: CASSPLKDGNTIYF. Written as DNA, the CDR3 is TGTGCCAGCAGCCCACTTAAAGACGGAAACACCATATATTTT.